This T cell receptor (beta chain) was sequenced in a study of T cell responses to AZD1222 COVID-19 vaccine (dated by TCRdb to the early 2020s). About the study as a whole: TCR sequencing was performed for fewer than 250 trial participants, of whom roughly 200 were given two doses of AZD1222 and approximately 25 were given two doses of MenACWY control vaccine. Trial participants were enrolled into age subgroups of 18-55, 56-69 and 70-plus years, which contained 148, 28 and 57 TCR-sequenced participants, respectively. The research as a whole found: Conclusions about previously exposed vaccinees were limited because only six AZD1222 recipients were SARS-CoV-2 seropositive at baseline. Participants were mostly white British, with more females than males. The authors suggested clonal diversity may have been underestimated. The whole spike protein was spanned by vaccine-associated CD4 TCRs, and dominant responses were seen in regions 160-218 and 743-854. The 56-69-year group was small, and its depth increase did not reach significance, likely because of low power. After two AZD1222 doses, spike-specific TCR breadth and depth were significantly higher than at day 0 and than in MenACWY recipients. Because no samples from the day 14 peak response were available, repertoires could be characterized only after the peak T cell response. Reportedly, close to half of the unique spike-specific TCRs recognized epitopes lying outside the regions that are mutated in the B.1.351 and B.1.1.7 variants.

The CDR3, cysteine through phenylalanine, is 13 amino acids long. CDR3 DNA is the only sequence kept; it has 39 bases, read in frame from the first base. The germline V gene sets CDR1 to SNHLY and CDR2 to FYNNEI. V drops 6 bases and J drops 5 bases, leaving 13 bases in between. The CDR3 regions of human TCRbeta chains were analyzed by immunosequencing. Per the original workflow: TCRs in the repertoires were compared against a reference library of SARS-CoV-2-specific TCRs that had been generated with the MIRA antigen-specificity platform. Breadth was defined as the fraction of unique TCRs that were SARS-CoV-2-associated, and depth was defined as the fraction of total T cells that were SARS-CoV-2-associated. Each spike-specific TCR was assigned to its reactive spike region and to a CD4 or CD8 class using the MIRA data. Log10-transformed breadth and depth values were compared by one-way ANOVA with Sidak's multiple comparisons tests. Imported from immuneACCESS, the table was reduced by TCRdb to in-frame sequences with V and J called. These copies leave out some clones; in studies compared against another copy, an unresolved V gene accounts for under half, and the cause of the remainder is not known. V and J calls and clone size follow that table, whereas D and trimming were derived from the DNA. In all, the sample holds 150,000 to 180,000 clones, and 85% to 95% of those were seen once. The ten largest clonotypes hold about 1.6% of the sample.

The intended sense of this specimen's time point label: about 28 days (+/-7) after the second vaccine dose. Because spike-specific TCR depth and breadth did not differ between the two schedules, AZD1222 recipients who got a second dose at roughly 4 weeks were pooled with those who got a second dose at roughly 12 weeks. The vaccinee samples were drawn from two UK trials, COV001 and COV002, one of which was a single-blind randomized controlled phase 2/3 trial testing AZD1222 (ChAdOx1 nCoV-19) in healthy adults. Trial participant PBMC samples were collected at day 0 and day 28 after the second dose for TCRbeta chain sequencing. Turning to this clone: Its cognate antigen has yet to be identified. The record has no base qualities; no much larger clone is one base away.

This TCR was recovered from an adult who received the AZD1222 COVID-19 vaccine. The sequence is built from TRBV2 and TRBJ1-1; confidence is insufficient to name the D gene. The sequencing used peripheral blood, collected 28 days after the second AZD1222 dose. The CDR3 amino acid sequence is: CASSQNGLTEAFF. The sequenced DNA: TGTGCCAGCAGCCAGAACGGACTGACTGAAGCTTTCTTT.